The 31 T cell receptor beta chains presented below share a single source sample, sequenced in a study of identical twins. TCRdb re-called the 5' RACE reads through MiXCR, storing one row per CDR3 protein. This sample has 1.5 million to 2 million distinct CDR3 sequences; under 35% occur once, and the top ten carry less than 0.35%. The specimen was cord blood. These receptors were collected from a newborn girl in good health.

The rearrangement links TRBV2 to TRBJ2-7; tentative D call: TRBD2 (6 bases). The J call is in doubt because the DNA end fits TRBJ2-5 better. Germline V lookup: CDR1 SNHLY, CDR2 FYNNEI. This CDR3 region has 14 residues. The CDR3 loop is CASSAVAGQETQYF. CDR3 nucleotides: TGTGCCAGCAGTGCTGTGGCGGGGCAAGAGACCCAGTACTTC.

This clonotype showed up many times. The chain has TRBV4-2 and TRBJ1-2, with a weak D call TRBD1 (5 bases). Germline loops: CDR1 LGHNA, CDR2 YNFKEQ. The CDR3 loop spans 17 amino acids. Trimming pared 1 base from V and 0 bases from J, leaving 15 bases between. DNA for the CDR3: TGTGCCAGCAGCCAAGCCGGTTACAGGCTAACTAACTATGGCTACACCTTC. This sequence encodes CASSQAGYRLTNYGYTF.

The chain employs TRBV11-3 and TRBJ2-5, with TRBD2 as a possible D gene (6 bases). Trimming cost V 4 bases and J 7 bases, with 13 bases left between them. In germline, CDR1 is SGHNT, CDR2 YENEEA. The CDR3 runs to 13 residues. CDR3 in amino acids: CASSWGLTGTQYF. The CDR3 region has the DNA TGTGCCAGCAGCTGGGGACTTACGGGGACCCAGTACTTC. Variable domain in full (rest from reference TRBV11-3 and TRBJ2-5): EAGVVQSPRYKIIEKKQPVAFWCNPISGHNTLYWYLQNLGQGPELLIRYENEEAVDDSQLPKDRFSAERLKGVDSTLKIQPAELGDSAVYLCASSWGLTGTQYFGPGTRLLVL.

For this clonotype: The CDR3 ends on some other residue instead of the conserved phenylalanine or tryptophan, so this is likely a read error. The chain couples TRBV7-6 to TRBJ2-1, with 9 bases that match TRBD2. Unmatched junction bases numbered 5, after V lost 1 base and J lost 7 bases. CDR3 length equals 15 residues. The germline gives CDR1 SGHVS, CDR2 FNYEAQ. The CDR3: CASSLDLAGNNEQFV. In DNA form, the CDR3 reads TGTGCCAGCAGCTTAGACCTAGCGGGGAATAATGAGCAGTTCGTC.

The chain employs TRBV20-1 and TRBJ2-1; D might be TRBD2 (6 bases). This CDR3 spans 15 amino acids. Germline CDR1 and CDR2: DFQATT and SNEGSKA (reference sequence). V gave up 6 bases and J gave up 8 bases, with 23 bases separating them. CDR3 residues: CSATRRGGMYHEQFF. The CDR3 coding sequence is TGCAGTGCCACCAGGAGGGGCGGGATGTACCATGAGCAGTTCTTC.

This clonotype has just a few counts. The chain carries TRBV12-3 or TRBV12-4 and TRBJ2-3; 13 positions match TRBD2. J lost 7 bases, V lost 6 bases, and 7 bases had no gene match. CDR3 length: 15 residues. CDR3: CASSKTSGRTYTQYF. The CDR3 bases are TGTGCCAGCAGCAAGACTAGCGGGAGGACGTATACGCAGTATTTT.

This clonotype was detected only a few times. V gene TRBV9 combines with J gene TRBJ2-3; 9 bases fit TRBD2. The length of the CDR3 is 12 residues. The junction had 4 bases not matched to a gene; V was cut back by 4 bases and J by 10 bases. CDR1 and CDR2 (germline): SGDLS, YYNGEE. The CDR3 reads CASSFAGGAQYF. Here the CDR3 DNA reads TGTGCCAGCAGCTTCGCGGGGGGGGCGCAGTATTTT. Combining the CDR3 with reference TRBV9 and TRBJ2-3 gives the whole variable domain DSGVTQTPKHLITATGQRVTLRCSPRSGDLSVYWYQQSLDQGLQFLIQYYNGEERAKGNILERFSAQQFPDLHSELNLSSLELGDSALYFCASSFAGGAQYFGPGTRLTVL.

The chain is built from TRBV2 and TRBJ2-3; 7 nucleotides match TRBD1. After removal of 10 bases from V and 4 bases from J, the junction contained 8 bases not matched to a gene. The CDR3 runs to 13 residues. The germline V gene encodes CDR1 SNHLY and CDR2 FYNNEI. The CDR3 region has the DNA TGTGCCACCCAGGATCAGGGGGCAGATACGCAGTATTTT. It codes for CATQDQGADTQYF. Full variable domain (missing parts from reference TRBV2 and TRBJ2-3): EPEVTQTPSHQVTQMGQEVILRCVPISNHLYFYWYRQILGQKVEFLVSFYNNEISEKSEIFDDQFSVERPDGSNFTLKIRSTKLEDSAMYFCATQDQGADTQYFGPGTRLTVL.

This clonotype was counted between two and nine times. The chain recombines TRBV3-1 with TRBJ1-4; no definite D call. V lost 4 bases and J lost 4, with 13 bases in between. CDR3 length equals 15 residues. In germline, CDR1 is LGHDT, CDR2 YNNKEL (reference sequence). The CDR3 DNA reads as TGTGCCAGCAGCCCCCTCGGTCGGGATAATGAAAAACTGTTTTTT. Protein product: CASSPLGRDNEKLFF.

The V call is TRBV4-1, the J call TRBJ1-4; D is unclear. CDR3 length: 15 residues. Germline CDR1 reads MGHRA; CDR2 reads YSYEKL. Trimming removed 1 base from V and 7 bases from J, with 13 bases in between. CDR3 sequence reads: CASSQVLGLGEKLFF. The CDR3 region has the DNA TGCGCCAGCAGCCAAGTTCTGGGTCTCGGTGAAAAACTGTTTTTT.

In DNA, the CDR3 is TGTGCCGGTCGTAGCGGGACTACTAGCACAGATACGCAGTATTTT. Translating it yields CAGRSGTTSTDTQYF. The chain joins TRBV2 to TRBJ2-3; 8 bases fit TRBD2. The germline V gene has CDR1 SNHLY and CDR2 FYNNEI. The CDR3 is made up of 15 amino acids. The V gene end was trimmed by 11 bases and the J gene end by 0 bases; junction bases not matched to a gene: 10.

V gene TRBV20-1 combines with J gene TRBJ2-3, with D perhaps given as TRBD1 or TRBD2 (5 bases each). Germline V gene lookup returns CDR1 DFQATT and CDR2 SNEGSKA (reference sequence). This CDR3 region has 13 residues. The CDR3 reads CRARRGPTDTQYF. The CDR3 DNA reads TGCAGGGCAAGACGGGGACCCACAGATACGCAGTATTTT.

The chain carries TRBV7-2 and TRBJ1-1, with a tentative D call TRBD1 (6 bases). From germline, CDR1 is SGHTA and CDR2 FQGNSA. The CDR3 runs to 15 residues. Trimming left V 5 bases short and J 5 bases short, with 18 bases between. DNA of the CDR3: TGTGCCAGCAGCCGGAATGGGGGGGGCGGGACTGAAGCTTTCTTT. As protein: CASSRNGGGGTEAFF.

This clonotype was seen ten or more times. The chain joins TRBV4-2 to TRBJ2-7, with 7 bases fitting TRBD2. The J segment lost 3 bases and the V segment lost 4 bases, leaving 3 bases of the junction unmatched. CDR1 LGHNA and CDR2 YNFKEQ come from the germline V gene. The CDR3 has 13 residues. CDR3 bases: TGTGCCAGCAGCCCTAGCGGAATCTACGAGCAGTACTTC. Amino acids: CASSPSGIYEQYF.

V gene TRBV28 combines with J gene TRBJ2-7, with D perhaps given as TRBD1 or TRBD2 (6 bases each). Germline V gene data show CDR1 as MDHEN and CDR2 as SYDVKM. V was clipped by 6 bases and J by 1 base, with 13 bases between them. CDR3 size: 14 residues. For the CDR3, the DNA is TGTGCCAGCAGAAAGGGGGGCCCTTCCTACGAGCAGTACTTC. Protein sequence: CASRKGGPSYEQYF.

This clonotype was counted a few times. The V call is TRBV20-1, the J call TRBJ2-7, with 8 positions matching TRBD1. Per the germline V gene, CDR1 is DFQATT and CDR2 is SNEGSKA (reference sequence). The CDR3 totals 13 residues. Losses at the gene ends were 6 bases for V and 3 bases for J; bases not matched to a gene: 7. CDR3 loop: CSAARTGIYEQYF. In nucleotides, the CDR3 is TGCAGTGCCGCACGGACAGGGATCTACGAGCAGTACTTC.

The chain links TRBV15 to TRBJ2-1; 11 nucleotides align to TRBD2. J gave up 9 bases and V 0 bases, and 7 bases lay outside the gene matches. The CDR3 consists of 16 residues. CDR1 and CDR2 (germline): LNHNV, YYDKDF (reference sequence). Here the CDR3 DNA reads TGTGCCACCAGCAGAGATAGTAGCGGGAGGGCGGCTGAGCAGTTCTTC. Its protein is CATSRDSSGRAAEQFF.

The chain joins TRBV25-1 to TRBJ1-4; 9 bases fit TRBD1. Germline trimming cut 6 bases from V and 7 bases from J; bases unmatched to any gene: 3. Germline V gene sequence: CDR1 MGHDK, CDR2 SYGVNS. CDR3 length equals 13 residues. The CDR3 DNA sequence: TGTGCCAGCAGACAGGGGGCGAGTGAAAAACTGTTTTTT. Translating it yields CASRQGASEKLFF.

This chain links TRBV6-1 with TRBJ1-2; no reliable D call. The ends were cut back, 8 bases at V and 1 base at J, with 17 bases in the middle. The CDR3 covers 15 residues. Germline loops: CDR1 MNHNS, CDR2 SASEGT. The CDR3 nucleotides read TGTGCCAGCGGCTTACGCTCGACGGGTAACTATGGCTACACCTTC. Residues: CASGLRSTGNYGYTF.

The chain recombines TRBV20-1 with TRBJ2-1; the match to TRBD1 covers 10 bases. J lost 4 bases, V lost 7 bases, and 1 base had no gene match. The V gene's germline CDR1 is DFQATT and CDR2 SNEGSKA (reference sequence). CDR3 size: 12 residues. CDR3 residues: CSEGQGYNEQFF. The DNA of the CDR3 is TGCAGTGAGGGACAGGGGTACAATGAGCAGTTCTTC.

V gene TRBV6-1 combines with J gene TRBJ1-6; TRBD1 agrees at 7 bases. The V gene end was trimmed by 6 bases and the J gene end by 8 bases; junction bases not matched to a gene: 7. CDR3 length: 14 residues. Germline CDR1 and CDR2: MNHNS and SASEGT. The CDR3 here is CASSRTGVDSPLHF. The CDR3 DNA reads as TGTGCCAGCAGCCGAACAGGGGTAGATTCACCCCTCCACTTT.

The chain links TRBV20-1 to TRBJ1-1, with 11 bases aligning to TRBD1. The ends lost 6 bases at V and 4 bases at J; junction bases unmatched: 4. CDR3 length equals 13 residues. Germline V gene data show CDR1 as DFQATT and CDR2 as SNEGSKA (reference sequence). The CDR3 loop is CSAQGQGATEAFF. Here the CDR3 DNA reads TGCAGTGCCCAAGGACAGGGGGCCACTGAAGCTTTCTTT.

The chain recombines TRBV28 with TRBJ1-2; D may be TRBD1 (5 bases). The germline V gene has CDR1 MDHEN and CDR2 SYDVKM. This CDR3 region has 19 residues. V lost 6 bases and J 4 bases, leaving 30 bases between the germline ends. CDR3 protein: CASSPLFPGGTRQSYGYTF. In DNA, the CDR3 is TGTGCCAGCAGCCCCCTCTTCCCCGGGGGGACGAGGCAAAGCTATGGCTACACCTTC.

This chain connects TRBV7-2 to TRBJ1-6; 8 nucleotides match TRBD1. Losses at the gene ends were 6 bases for V and 0 bases for J; bases not matched to a gene: 7. Germline lookup yields CDR1 SGHTA and CDR2 FQGNSA. The CDR3 consists of 17 residues. The chain's CDR3 is CASSPRTGSSYNSPLHF. The CDR3 DNA reads TGTGCCAGCAGTCCTCGGACAGGGAGCTCCTATAATTCACCCCTCCACTTT.

This clonotype was seen only once. At one end, the junction sequence differs from germline, possibly due to a read error. This chain joins TRBV29-1 and TRBJ1-2; perhaps TRBD1 as D (6 bases). CDR3 size: 14 residues. Germline V lookup: CDR1 SQVTM, CDR2 ANQGSEA. The CDR3, as DNA: TGCAGCGTTGAGGGGGCAGGGGTCGGGTATGACTACACCTTC. It codes for CSVEGAGVGYDYTF.

The genes are TRBV7-9 and TRBJ2-3, with a weak D call TRBD2 (5 bases). Germline CDR1 and CDR2: SEHNR and FQNEAQ (reference sequence). V lost 3 bases, J lost 1 base, and 11 bases lay in between. CDR3 length: 15 amino acids. The CDR3 is CASSFTRTRTDTQYF. The CDR3 nucleotides read TGTGCCAGCAGCTTTACCCGGACTCGCACAGATACGCAGTATTTT.

The chain recombines TRBV5-1 with TRBJ1-6; no reliable D call. Trimming pared 1 base from V and 8 bases from J, leaving 13 bases between. This CDR3 contains 15 residues. Germline V gene lookup returns CDR1 SGHRS and CDR2 YFSETQ. The CDR3 region has the DNA TGCGCCAGCAGCTTGTCGGGGTCGGATGATTCACCCCTCCACTTT. Its translation is CASSLSGSDDSPLHF.

This clonotype was seen only a few times. The rearrangement uses TRBV2 and TRBJ2-7; weak D call: TRBD2 (6 bases). This CDR3 is 16 amino acids long. CDR1 SNHLY and CDR2 FYNNEI come from the germline V gene. V gave up 3 bases and J gave up 2 bases, with 17 bases separating them. This chain's CDR3 is CASSDPSGRFAYEQYF. Written as DNA, the CDR3 is TGTGCCAGCAGTGACCCCAGTGGGAGGTTTGCCTACGAGCAGTACTTC.

This clonotype was picked up many times. V is TRBV4-1 and J is TRBJ2-1, with D perhaps given as TRBD1 or TRBD2 (5 bases each). The CDR3 totals 13 residues. Per germline, CDR1 MGHRA and CDR2 YSYEKL. The V end lost 8 bases, the J end lost 4 bases, and 12 bases lay between the germline ends. CDR3: CASRPEGYNEQFF. Written as DNA, the CDR3 is TGCGCCAGCCGCCCCGAGGGGTACAATGAGCAGTTCTTC.

This clonotype was found a few times. The chain joins TRBV6-1 to TRBJ2-7; perhaps TRBD1 as D (6 bases). In germline, CDR1 is MNHNS, CDR2 SASEGT. The CDR3 totals 11 residues. The DNA for the CDR3 is TGTGCGTTGGACAGTTTCTACGAGCAGTACTTC. The encoded protein is CALDSFYEQYF.

This clonotype was observed a handful of times. V gene TRBV5-1 combines with J gene TRBJ2-3, with D possibly being TRBD1 (6 bases). The CDR3 runs 14 residues. Trimming left V 5 bases short and J 5 bases short, with 15 bases between. CDR1 is SGHRS and CDR2 is YFSETQ in the germline V gene. The CDR3 is CASSSQGIGDTQYF. Here the CDR3 DNA reads TGCGCCAGCAGTAGCCAGGGGATAGGAGATACGCAGTATTTT.